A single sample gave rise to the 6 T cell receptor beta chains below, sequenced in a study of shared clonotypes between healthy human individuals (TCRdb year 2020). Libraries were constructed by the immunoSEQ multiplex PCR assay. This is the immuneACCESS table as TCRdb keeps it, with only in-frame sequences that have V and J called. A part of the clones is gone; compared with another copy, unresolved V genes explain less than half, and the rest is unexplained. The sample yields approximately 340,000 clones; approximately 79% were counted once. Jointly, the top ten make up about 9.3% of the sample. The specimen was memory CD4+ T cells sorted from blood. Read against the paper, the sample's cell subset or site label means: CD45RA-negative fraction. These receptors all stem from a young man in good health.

The CDR3, as DNA: TGTGCCAGCAGCTTGGATGACGAGCAGTTCTTC. It codes for CASSLDDEQFF. This chain links TRBV5-4 with TRBJ2-1; no clear D. V was cut by 0 bases and J by 10 bases, with 5 bases left in between. This CDR3 is 11 amino acids long. Germline V gene lookup returns CDR1 SGHNT and CDR2 YYREEE (reference sequence).

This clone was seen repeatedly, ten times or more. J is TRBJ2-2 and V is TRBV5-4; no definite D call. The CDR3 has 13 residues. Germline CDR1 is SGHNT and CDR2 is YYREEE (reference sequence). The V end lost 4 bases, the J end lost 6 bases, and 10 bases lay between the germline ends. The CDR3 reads CASSPEHSGELFF. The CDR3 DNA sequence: TGTGCCAGCAGCCCCGAGCATTCCGGGGAGCTGTTTTTT.

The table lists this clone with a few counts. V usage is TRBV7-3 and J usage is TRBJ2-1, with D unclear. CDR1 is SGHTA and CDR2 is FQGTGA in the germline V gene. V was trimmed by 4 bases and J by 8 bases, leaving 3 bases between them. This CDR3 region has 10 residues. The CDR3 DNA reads TGTGCCAGCAGCTGGTATGAGCAGTTCTTC. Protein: CASSWYEQFF. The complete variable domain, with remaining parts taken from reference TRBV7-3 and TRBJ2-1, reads GAGVSQTPSNKVTEKGKYVELRCDPISGHTALYWYRQSLGQGPEFLIYFQGTGAADDSGLPNDRFFAVRPEGSVSTLKIQRTERGDSAVYLCASSWYEQFFGPGTRLTVL.

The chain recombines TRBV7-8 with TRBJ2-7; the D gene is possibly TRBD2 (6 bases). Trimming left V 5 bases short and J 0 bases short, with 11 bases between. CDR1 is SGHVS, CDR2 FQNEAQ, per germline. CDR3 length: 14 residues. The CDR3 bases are TGTGCCAGCAGCCACGGAGGGAGCTCCTACGAGCAGTACTTC. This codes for CASSHGGSSYEQYF.

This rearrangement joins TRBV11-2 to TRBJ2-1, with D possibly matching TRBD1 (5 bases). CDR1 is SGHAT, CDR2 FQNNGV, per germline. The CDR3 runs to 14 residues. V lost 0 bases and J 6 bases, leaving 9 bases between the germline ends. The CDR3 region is CASSLDRQTNEQFF. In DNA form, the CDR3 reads TGTGCCAGCAGCTTAGATCGACAGACCAATGAGCAGTTCTTC. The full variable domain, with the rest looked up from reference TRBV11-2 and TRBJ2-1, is EAGVAQSPRYKIIEKRQSVAFWCNPISGHATLYWYQQILGQGPKLLIQFQNNGVVDDSQLPKDRFSAERLKGVDSTLKIQPAKLEDSAVYLCASSLDRQTNEQFFGPGTRLTVL.

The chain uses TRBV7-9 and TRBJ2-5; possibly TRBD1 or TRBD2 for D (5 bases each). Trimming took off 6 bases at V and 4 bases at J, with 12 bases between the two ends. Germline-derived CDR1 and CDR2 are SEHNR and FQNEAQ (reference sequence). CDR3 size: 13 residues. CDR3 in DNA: TGTGCCAGCAGAGAGGGGTTCCGAGAGACCCAGTACTTC. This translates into CASREGFRETQYF.